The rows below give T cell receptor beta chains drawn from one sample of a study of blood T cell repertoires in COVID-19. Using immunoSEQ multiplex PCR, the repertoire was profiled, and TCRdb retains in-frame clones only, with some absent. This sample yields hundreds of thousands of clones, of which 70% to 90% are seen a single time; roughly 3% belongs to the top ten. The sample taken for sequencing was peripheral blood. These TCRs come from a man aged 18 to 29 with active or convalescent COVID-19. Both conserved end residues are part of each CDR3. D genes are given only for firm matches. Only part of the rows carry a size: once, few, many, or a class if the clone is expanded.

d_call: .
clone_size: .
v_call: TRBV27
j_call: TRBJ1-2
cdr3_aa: CASSLRSRTADGYTF
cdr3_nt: TGTGCCAGCAGTTTGAGATCCCGCACAGCTGATGGCTACACCTTC

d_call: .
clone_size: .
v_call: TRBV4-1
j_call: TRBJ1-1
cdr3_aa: CASSQVGRSFF
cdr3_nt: TGCGCCAGCAGCCAAGTCGGCCGGAGTTTCTTT

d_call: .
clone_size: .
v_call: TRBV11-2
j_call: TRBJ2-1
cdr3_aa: CASSRGTFDLYNEQFF
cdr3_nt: TGTGCCAGCAGCAGGGGGACATTCGACCTATACAATGAGCAGTTCTTC

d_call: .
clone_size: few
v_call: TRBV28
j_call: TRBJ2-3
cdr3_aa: CASSFQNTDTQYF
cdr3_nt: TGTGCCAGCAGTTTTCAGAACACAGATACGCAGTATTTT

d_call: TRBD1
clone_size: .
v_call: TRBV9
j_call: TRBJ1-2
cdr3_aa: CASSVGGTVSFGYTF
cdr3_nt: TGTGCCAGCAGCGTAGGCGGGACAGTCAGTTTCGGCTACACCTTC

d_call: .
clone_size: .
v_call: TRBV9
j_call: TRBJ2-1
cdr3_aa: CASSVVSSSYNEQFF
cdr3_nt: TGTGCCAGCAGCGTAGTATCTAGCTCCTACAATGAGCAGTTCTTC

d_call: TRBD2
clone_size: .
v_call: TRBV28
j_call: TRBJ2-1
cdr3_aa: CGTGTSGKGGYNEQFF
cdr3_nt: TGTGGCACCGGGACTAGCGGCAAAGGAGGGTACAATGAGCAGTTCTTC

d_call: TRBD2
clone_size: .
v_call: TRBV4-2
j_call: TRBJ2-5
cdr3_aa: CASSPGGGLAGVGETQYF
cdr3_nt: TGTGCCAGCAGCCCCGGGGGTGGGCTAGCGGGAGTGGGGGAGACCCAGTACTTC

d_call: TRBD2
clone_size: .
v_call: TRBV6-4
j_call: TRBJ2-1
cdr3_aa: CASSSGSSGNEQFF
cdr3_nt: TGTGCCAGCTCGAGCGGGAGTTCGGGCAATGAGCAGTTCTTC

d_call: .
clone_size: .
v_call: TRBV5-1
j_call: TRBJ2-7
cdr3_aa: CASSETGEQYF
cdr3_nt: TGCGCCAGCAGCGAGACGGGAGAGCAGTACTTC

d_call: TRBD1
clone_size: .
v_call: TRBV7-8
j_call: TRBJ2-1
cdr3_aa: CASRGTVASSYNEQFF
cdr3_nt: TGTGCCAGCAGGGGGACAGTCGCGAGCTCCTACAATGAGCAGTTCTTC

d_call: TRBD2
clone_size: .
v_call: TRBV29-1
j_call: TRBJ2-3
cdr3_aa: CSVERLAGAPGLTDTQYF
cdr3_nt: TGCAGCGTTGAGCGGCTAGCGGGAGCCCCAGGCCTCACAGATACGCAGTATTTT

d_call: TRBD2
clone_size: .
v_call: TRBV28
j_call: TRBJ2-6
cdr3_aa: CASSLNLGRDSGANVLTF
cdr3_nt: TGTGCCAGCAGTTTAAATCTGGGGAGGGACTCTGGGGCCAACGTCCTGACTTTC

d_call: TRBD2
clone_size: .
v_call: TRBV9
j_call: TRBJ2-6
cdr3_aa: CASSGGRHQSNSGANVLTF
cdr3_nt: TGTGCCAGCAGCGGCGGGAGACACCAATCGAACTCTGGGGCCAACGTCCTGACTTTC

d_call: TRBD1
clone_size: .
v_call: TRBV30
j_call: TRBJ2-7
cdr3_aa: CAWTTGDYEQYF
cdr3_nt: TGTGCCTGGACGACAGGGGACTACGAGCAGTACTTC

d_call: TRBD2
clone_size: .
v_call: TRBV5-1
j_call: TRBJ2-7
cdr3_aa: CASSLSSGRAREQYF
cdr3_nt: TGCGCCAGCAGCCTATCTAGCGGGAGAGCGAGGGAGCAGTACTTC

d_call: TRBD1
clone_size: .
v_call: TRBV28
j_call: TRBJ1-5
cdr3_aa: CAAGTGIQPQHF
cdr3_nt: TGTGCCGCCGGGACAGGGATTCAGCCCCAGCATTTT

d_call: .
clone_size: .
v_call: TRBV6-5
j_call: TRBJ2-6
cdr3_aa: CASRMSGSGANVLTF
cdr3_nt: TGTGCCAGCAGAATGAGTGGTTCTGGGGCCAACGTCCTGACTTTC

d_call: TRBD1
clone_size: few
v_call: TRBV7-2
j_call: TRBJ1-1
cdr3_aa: CASSLLPDRANTEAFF
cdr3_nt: TGTGCCAGCAGCTTATTGCCGGACAGGGCGAACACTGAAGCTTTCTTT

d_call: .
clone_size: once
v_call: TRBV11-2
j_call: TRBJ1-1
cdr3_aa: CASSPTVGQRFPEAFF
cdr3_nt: TGTGCCAGCAGCCCTACCGTAGGACAGCGATTCCCTGAAGCTTTCTTT

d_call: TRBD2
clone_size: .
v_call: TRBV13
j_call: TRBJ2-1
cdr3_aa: CASSPMTLAGYNEQFF
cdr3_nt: TGTGCCAGCAGCCCTATGACACTAGCGGGGTACAATGAGCAGTTCTTC

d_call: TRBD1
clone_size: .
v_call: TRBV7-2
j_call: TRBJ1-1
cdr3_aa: CASSFDRVNTEAFF
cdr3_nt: TGTGCCAGCAGCTTCGACAGGGTGAACACTGAAGCTTTCTTT

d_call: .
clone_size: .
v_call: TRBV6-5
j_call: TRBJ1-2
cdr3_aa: CASRLSLGAGYTF
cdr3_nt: TGTGCCAGCAGACTGAGCTTGGGAGCTGGCTACACCTTC

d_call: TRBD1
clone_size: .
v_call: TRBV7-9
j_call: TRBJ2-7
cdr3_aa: CASSLEDRVIDEQYF
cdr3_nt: TGTGCCAGCAGCTTAGAAGACAGGGTCATCGACGAGCAGTACTTC

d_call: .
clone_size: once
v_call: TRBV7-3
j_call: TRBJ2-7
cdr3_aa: CASSLDQVVSEQYF
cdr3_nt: TGTGCCAGCAGCTTAGATCAGGTTGTAAGCGAGCAGTACTTC